The clone carrying this T cell receptor (beta chain) was found many times. This specimen comes from a study of T-cell reconstitution after alpha-beta-depleted transplantation in children. This CDR3 is built from 15 residues. The V and J ends lost 2 bases and 3 bases, in that order; junction bases with no gene match: 4. As it was prepared, the TCRbeta library received unique molecular identifiers. MiXCR, applied by TCRdb to the PCR reads, yields one record per CDR3 protein. The sample lists hundreds of thousands of distinct CDR3 sequences, around 12% seen once, with about 0.79% in the top ten. V gene TRBV12-3 or TRBV12-4 combines with J gene TRBJ1-5, with 7 bases lining up with TRBD1. The sequenced sample was PBMCs, obtained before TCRalphabeta/CD19-depleted stem cell transplant. This clonotype originated in a girl aged 2-10 years with congenital amegakaryocytic thrombocytopenia, due to receive a stem cell transplant. CDR3: CASSLWDSNNQPQHF. The CDR3, as DNA: TGTGCCAGCAGTTTATGGGACAGTAACAATCAGCCCCAGCATTTT.